Detailed here is one T cell receptor beta chain. The antigen it binds to is not known. Qualities for individual bases were not recorded, and no much larger clone is one base off. The iRepertoire nested amplicon-rescue multiplex PCR (arm-PCR) platform was used to amplify TCR alpha and beta CDR3 regions from RNA. One-step reverse transcription and amplification used roughly 100-400 ng of tissue mRNA or PBMC total RNA as input. Following bead purification, Illumina adapters were added by a secondary multiplex PCR, and the libraries were gel-purified between 200 and 400 bp. Internal 6-nucleotide barcodes were carried by the libraries and were used for demultiplexing. Sequencing of the libraries was done on an Illumina MiSeq using 2x220 or 2x250 nucleotide paired-end reads. The original methods were these. Paired reads were merged with FLASH 1.2.11 and aligned to the GRCh37 human genome with BWA-MEM before extracting TRA and TRB reads. V and J assignment used an IMGT-derived reference of cassette sequences and CDR3 motifs that included pseudogenes. Three-frame translation of reads was performed, and productive CDR3s were defined as those with a C...FGXG motif and no stop codons. A clonotype was defined as a unique combination of a V-J cassette pair and a CDR3 amino acid sequence. Reads were filtered by Hamming distance, thresholded by each sample's sequence error rate in mapped regions. TCRdb cleaned the public reads at Q25 with fastp, built clones with MiXCR and kept in-frame beta chains. Entries are consolidated by CDR3 protein sequence, retaining the most common genes and DNA. TCRdb, rather than the study authors, made the V and J calls. A total of more than 110,000 distinct CDR3 sequences appear in this sample, 35% to 50% of them only once. Jointly, the top ten make up 15% to 25% of the sample.

This sample stems from a study of glioma-infiltrating T cells (dated by TCRdb to 2015 to 2016). Looking at the study overall: Glioma tissue, non-neoplastic brain tissue and matched peripheral blood mononuclear cells were used as sources from which TCR alpha- and beta-chain repertoires were sequenced. Three low-grade glioma patients, about 8 primary glioblastoma patients, and three non-glioma patients who contributed non-neoplastic brain tissue made up the paired cohort. To gauge divergence between tissue and blood T-cell populations, every tissue-infiltrating repertoire was compared against the peripheral blood repertoire from the same patient.

The study at large found these results: VJ-independent divergence between tissue and blood was below expectation in non-neoplastic patients but above expectation in all gliomas, especially low-grade gliomas. Group comparisons were based on small numbers of patients: three non-neoplastic, three low-grade glioma and seven to nine glioblastoma patients. Very few CDR3 sequences were shared between tissue and blood, attributed to high CDR3 diversity and limited sampling.

The junction shows trimming of 4 bases on V and 1 base on J, plus 11 bases between the germline ends. The germline V gene (reference sequence) gives CDR1 as DFQATT and CDR2 as SNEGSKA. CDR3 length: 13 amino acids, cysteine to phenylalanine. Of all the DNA, just the CDR3 is kept, 39 bases in frame from base 1. Sequenced material: glioma tissue, nonneoplastic brain tissue, or PBMCs (not recorded which). The receptor was isolated from a human donor with low-grade glioma or glioblastoma, undergoing nonglioma brain surgery, or in good health (not recorded which). The rearrangement joined TRBV20-1 to TRBJ2-7, with a weak D call of TRBD2 (5 bases match). The sequenced DNA: TGCAGTGCTATAGGACTTCGATCCTACGAGCAGTACTTC. This yields the protein CSAIGLRSYEQYF.